This TCR beta chain is from a study of blood T cell repertoires in COVID-19. In the original processing: The authors estimated nucleated cell counts from reference gene primer amplification. Sequencing used immunoSEQ multiplex PCR; TCRdb keeps in-frame clones, though not all of them. That table gives V, J and clone size, and the DNA gave D and trimming. The table includes about 130,000 clones, approximately 81% detected once. Germline V CDR1 and CDR2: KGHSH, LQKENI. This CDR3 is 15 amino acids long. V lost 6 bases and J lost 5; bases outside the gene matches: 3. This clone was observed a handful of times. Other DNA sequences in the same sample also yield this CDR3.

The clonotype was recovered from a woman aged 50 to 65 with acute or convalescent COVID-19. The gene calls are TRBV18 and TRBJ2-1; 14 bases are shared with TRBD2. Sequenced input: peripheral blood. CDR3 loop: CASSPGLAGDNEQFF. CDR3 DNA sequence: TGTGCCAGCTCGCCGGGACTAGCGGGGGACAATGAGCAGTTCTTC.